This T cell receptor beta chain originates from a study of regulatory T cells in long-lasting Graves disease. General study points: Persistent Graves' disease cases displayed lower TCR diversity than newly diagnosed ones. Patients with persistent disease showed a bias toward TRBV28, TRBJ1-2 and TRBJ2-5. The sample size was small, and this may have reduced accuracy.

iRepertoire HTBI primers and Arm-PCR of CDR3 regions built TCR beta libraries. TCRdb re-derived calls from the multiplex PCR reads in MiXCR, one entry per CDR3 protein. The table has approximately 400,000 distinct CDR3 sequences, about 15% seen once; the top ten hold approximately 15%. This clonotype has at least ten counts. No antigen is known for it. In germline, CDR1 is SQVTM, CDR2 ANQGSEA. Trimming pared 1 base from V and 0 bases from J, leaving 7 bases between. This CDR3 contains 14 residues. Time point here: newly diagnosed GD, antithyroid drugs for less than 3 months. Isolated PBMC RNA provided the starting material for the TCR library. These data are also associated with another study on T cells in Graves' hyperthyroidism and ophthalmopathy. That work states: TCR CDR3 regions were first amplified by RT-PCR with HTBI primers.

This sequence joins TRBV29-1 and TRBJ2-1; D not resolved. Sequencing was performed on peripheral blood mononuclear cells (PBMCs), taken at new diagnosis, from a patient treated with antithyroid drugs. The sequence derives from a woman aged 25 to 39 with Graves disease. The DNA of the CDR3 is TGCAGCGTTGAAGCGGGCAGCTCCTACAATGAGCAGTTCTTC. Amino acids: CSVEAGSSYNEQFF.